This entry is about one T cell receptor beta chain. The entry originates in a study of tissue T cells after allogeneic stem cell transplantation. Using immunoSEQ multiplex PCR, the repertoire was profiled, and TCRdb retains in-frame clones only, with some absent. The sample consists of approximately 45,000 clones, 80% to 95% of them appearing once. Trimming took off 5 bases at V and 4 bases at J, with 11 bases between the two ends. Germline CDR1 SEHNR, CDR2 FQNEAQ (reference sequence). The CDR3 consists of 13 residues. The specimen comprised blood, sampled before transplantation. V gene TRBV7-9 combines with J gene TRBJ1-2; D gene ambiguous. The origin of this receptor is a woman aged 40-69 years who later had graft-versus-host disease after an allogeneic stem cell transplant. CDR3 sequence (DNA): TGTGCCAGCAGCCCGGACGGTATCTATGGCTACACCTTC. Amino acid sequence: CASSPDGIYGYTF.